This TCR beta chain was recovered during a study of patients and donors after allogeneic stem cell transplantation. This clonotype has only a few counts. The V end was cut by 4 bases, the J end by 2 bases, with 11 bases between. Germline V gene data show CDR1 as LGHDT and CDR2 as YNNKEL (reference sequence). CDR3 length equals 14 residues. TCRdb processed the RT-PCR reads anew with MiXCR; each CDR3 protein has one entry. The sample contains about 40,000 distinct CDR3 sequences, under 40% of which appear only once. The rearrangement joins TRBV3-1 to TRBJ2-5; the D gene is possibly TRBD2 (6 bases). The origin of this receptor is a human donor who was either an allogeneic HSCT recipient or a stem cell or donor lymphocyte infusion donor (not recorded which). It is not recorded whose cells these are; they may come from a transplant donor. Sequencing was carried out using blood, either unsorted or a sorted T cell fraction (not recorded which). CDR3 sequence reads: CASSPRLAQETQYF. The CDR3 DNA reads as TGTGCCAGCAGCCCCCGGCTAGCGCAAGAGACCCAGTACTTC.